This TCR beta chain derives from a study of T cell changes during pregnancy in multiple sclerosis (dated by TCRdb to about 2019). Looking at the study overall: The study examined how the T cell repertoire changed over the course of pregnancy in women with multiple sclerosis.

To note about this clone: The clone's antigen remains unknown. No clone much larger than this one lies a single base away; base qualities are absent.

Libraries came from the immunoSEQ multiplex PCR assay. This immuneACCESS table, as held by TCRdb, lists in-frame sequences with V and J called but not all clones. Of the missing ones, under half trace to an unresolved V gene in checked studies; the others have no known cause. The sample table shows about 60,000 clones, and 90% to 95% are seen once. The top ten clones comprise 0.85% of the sample. From a lookup of the germline V gene, CDR1 and CDR2 are SGDLS and YYNGEE. The CDR3 has 16 amino acids, counting the end cysteine and phenylalanine. CDR3 DNA only is kept here, 48 bases in frame from base 1. V is cut by 0 bases and J by 2 bases, and the space between the germline ends is 12 bases.

The sequence links TRBV9 to TRBJ2-1; D gene: possibly TRBD1, on 6 matching bases. This clonotype was sampled from a female donor with multiple sclerosis, enrolled in a pregnancy study. The sample consisted of peripheral blood, taken in the first trimester of pregnancy. The DNA is as follows: TGTGCCAGCAGCGTAGCAGGGGCTGGTACCTACAATGAGCAGTTCTTC. This is translated as CASSVAGAGTYNEQFF.